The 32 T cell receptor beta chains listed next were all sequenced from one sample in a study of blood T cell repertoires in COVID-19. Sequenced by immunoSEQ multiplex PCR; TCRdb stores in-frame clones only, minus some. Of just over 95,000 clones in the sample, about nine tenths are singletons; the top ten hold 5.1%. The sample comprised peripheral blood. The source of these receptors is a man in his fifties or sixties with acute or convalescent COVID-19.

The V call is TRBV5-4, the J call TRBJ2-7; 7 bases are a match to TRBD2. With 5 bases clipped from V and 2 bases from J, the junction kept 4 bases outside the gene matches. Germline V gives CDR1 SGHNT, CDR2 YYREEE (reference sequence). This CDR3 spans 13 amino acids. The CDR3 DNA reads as TGTGCCAGCAGTCAGCGGGGAGCCTACGAGCAGTACTTC. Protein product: CASSQRGAYEQYF. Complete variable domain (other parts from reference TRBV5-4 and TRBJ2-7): ETGVTQSPTHLIKTRGQQVTLRCSSQSGHNTVSWYQQALGQGPQFIFQYYREEENGRGNFPPRFSGLQFPNYSSELNVNALELDDSALYLCASSQRGAYEQYFGPGTRLTVT.

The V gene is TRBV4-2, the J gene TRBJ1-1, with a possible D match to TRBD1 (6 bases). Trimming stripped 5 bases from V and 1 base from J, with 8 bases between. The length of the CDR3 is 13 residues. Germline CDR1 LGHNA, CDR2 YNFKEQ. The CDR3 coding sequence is TGTGCCAGCAGCGGACAGCAGAACACTGAAGCTTTCTTT. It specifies CASSGQQNTEAFF.

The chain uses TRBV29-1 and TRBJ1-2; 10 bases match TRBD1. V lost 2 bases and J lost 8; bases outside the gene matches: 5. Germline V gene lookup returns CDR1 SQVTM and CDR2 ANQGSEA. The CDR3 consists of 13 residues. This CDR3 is CSVEKGQGIGYTF. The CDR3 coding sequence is TGCAGCGTTGAAAAGGGACAGGGGATCGGCTACACCTTC. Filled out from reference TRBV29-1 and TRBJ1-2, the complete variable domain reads SAVISQKPSRDICQRGTSLTIQCQVDSQVTMMFWYRQQPGQSLTLIATANQGSEATYESGFVIDKFPISRPNLTFSTLTVSNMSPEDSSIYLCSVEKGQGIGYTFGSGTRLTVV.

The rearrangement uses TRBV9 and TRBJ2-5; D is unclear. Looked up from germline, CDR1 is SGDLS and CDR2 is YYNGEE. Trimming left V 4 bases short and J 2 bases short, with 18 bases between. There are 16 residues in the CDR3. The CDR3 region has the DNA TGTGCCAGCAGCCCACACCCCCTTGGCGGTCAAGAGACCCAGTACTTC. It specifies CASSPHPLGGQETQYF.

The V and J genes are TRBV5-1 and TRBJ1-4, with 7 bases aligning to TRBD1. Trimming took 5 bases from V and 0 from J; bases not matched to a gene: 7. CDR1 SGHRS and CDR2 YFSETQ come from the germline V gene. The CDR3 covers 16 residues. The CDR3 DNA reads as TGCGCCAGCAGTCGTTCTACAGGGGCAACTAATGAAAAACTGTTTTTT. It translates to CASSRSTGATNEKLFF. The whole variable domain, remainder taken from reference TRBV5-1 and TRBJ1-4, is KAGVTQTPRYLIKTRGQQVTLSCSPISGHRSVSWYQQTPGQGLQFLFEYFSETQRNKGNFPGRFSGRQFSNSRSEMNVSTLELGDSALYLCASSRSTGATNEKLFFGSGTQLSVL.

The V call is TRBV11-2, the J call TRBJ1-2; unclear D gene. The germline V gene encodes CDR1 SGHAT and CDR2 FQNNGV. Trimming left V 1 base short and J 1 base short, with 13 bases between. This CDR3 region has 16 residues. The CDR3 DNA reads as TGTGCCAGCAGCTTAGTTCGAGGGAAAATTAACTATGGCTACACCTTC. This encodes CASSLVRGKINYGYTF.

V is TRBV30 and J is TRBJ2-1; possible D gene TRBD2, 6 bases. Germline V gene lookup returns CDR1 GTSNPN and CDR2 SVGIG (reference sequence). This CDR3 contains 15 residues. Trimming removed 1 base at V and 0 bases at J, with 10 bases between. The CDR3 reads CAWSDAGSSYNEQFF. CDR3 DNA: TGTGCCTGGAGTGATGCCGGGAGCTCCTACAATGAGCAGTTCTTC.

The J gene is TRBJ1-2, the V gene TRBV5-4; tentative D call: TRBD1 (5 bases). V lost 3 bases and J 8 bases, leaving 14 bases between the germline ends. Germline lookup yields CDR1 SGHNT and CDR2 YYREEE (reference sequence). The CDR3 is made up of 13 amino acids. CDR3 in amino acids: CASSSRGREGYTF. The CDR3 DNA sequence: TGTGCCAGCAGCTCCCGAGGCAGGGAAGGCTACACCTTC.

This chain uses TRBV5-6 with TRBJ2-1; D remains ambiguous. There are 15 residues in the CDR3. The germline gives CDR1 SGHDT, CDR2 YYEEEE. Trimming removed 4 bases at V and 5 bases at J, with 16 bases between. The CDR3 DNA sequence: TGTGCCAGCAGCCCCCGACTCGTAGGTAACAATGAGCAGTTCTTC. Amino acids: CASSPRLVGNNEQFF.

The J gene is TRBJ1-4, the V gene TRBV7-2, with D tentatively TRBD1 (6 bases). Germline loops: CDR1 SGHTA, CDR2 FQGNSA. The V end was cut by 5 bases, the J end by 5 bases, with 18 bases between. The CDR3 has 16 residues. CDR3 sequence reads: CASSLYTTGTNEKLFF. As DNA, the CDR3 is TGTGCCAGCAGCCTTTACACCACAGGGACGAATGAAAAACTGTTTTTT.

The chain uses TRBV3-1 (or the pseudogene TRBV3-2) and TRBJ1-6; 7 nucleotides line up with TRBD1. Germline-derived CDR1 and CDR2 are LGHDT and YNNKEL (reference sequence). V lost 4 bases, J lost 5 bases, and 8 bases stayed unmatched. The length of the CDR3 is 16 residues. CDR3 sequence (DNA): TGTGCCAGCAGCCCACCTCCCGACAGGGATAATTCACCCCTCCACTTT. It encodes CASSPPPDRDNSPLHF.

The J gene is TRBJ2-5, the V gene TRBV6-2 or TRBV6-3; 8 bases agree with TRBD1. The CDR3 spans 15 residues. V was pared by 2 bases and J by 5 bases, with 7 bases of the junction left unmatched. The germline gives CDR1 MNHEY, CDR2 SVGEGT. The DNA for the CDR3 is TGTGCCAGCAGTTACGGGCAGGGGGCGTGGGAGACCCAGTACTTC. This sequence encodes CASSYGQGAWETQYF.

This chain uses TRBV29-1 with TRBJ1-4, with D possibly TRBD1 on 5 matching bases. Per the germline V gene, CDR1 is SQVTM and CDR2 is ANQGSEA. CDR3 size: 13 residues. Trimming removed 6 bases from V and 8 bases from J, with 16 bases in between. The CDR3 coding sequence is TGCAGCGTAGATGACAGCTTTGGCGAAAAACTGTTTTTT. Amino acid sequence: CSVDDSFGEKLFF.

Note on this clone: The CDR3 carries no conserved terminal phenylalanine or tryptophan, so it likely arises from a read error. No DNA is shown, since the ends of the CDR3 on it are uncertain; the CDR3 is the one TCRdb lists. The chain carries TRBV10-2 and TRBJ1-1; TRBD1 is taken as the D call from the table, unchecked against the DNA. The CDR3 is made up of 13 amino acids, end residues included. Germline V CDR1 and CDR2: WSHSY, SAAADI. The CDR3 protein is CASSESRTLLGGL.

CDR3 loop: CASSGGFNTEAFF. The CDR3 DNA is TGTGCCAGCAGTGGAGGGTTCAACACTGAAGCTTTCTTT. This chain links TRBV2 with TRBJ1-1; D is undetermined. The CDR3 is 13 amino acids. V dropped 4 bases and J dropped 2 bases, with 8 bases sitting between them. Germline CDR1 and CDR2: SNHLY and FYNNEI.

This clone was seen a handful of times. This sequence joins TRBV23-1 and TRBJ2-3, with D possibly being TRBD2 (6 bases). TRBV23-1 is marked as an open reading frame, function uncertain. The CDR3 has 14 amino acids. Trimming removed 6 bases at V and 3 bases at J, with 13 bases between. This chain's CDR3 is CASSSRAGTDTQYF. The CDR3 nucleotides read TGCGCCAGCAGCTCCAGAGCGGGTACAGATACGCAGTATTTT.

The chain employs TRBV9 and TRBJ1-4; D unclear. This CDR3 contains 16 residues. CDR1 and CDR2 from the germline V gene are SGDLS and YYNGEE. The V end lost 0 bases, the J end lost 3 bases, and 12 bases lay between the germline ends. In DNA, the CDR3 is TGTGCCAGCAGCGTAGCTTTAGGTCGGGCTAATGAAAAACTGTTTTTT. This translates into CASSVALGRANEKLFF.

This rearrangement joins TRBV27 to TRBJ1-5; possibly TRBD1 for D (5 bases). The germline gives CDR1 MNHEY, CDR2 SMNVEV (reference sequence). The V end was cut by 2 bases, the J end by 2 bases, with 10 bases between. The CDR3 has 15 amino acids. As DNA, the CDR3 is TGTGCCAGCAGTTTACTAGGGGTTGGCAATCAGCCCCAGCATTTT. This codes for CASSLLGVGNQPQHF.

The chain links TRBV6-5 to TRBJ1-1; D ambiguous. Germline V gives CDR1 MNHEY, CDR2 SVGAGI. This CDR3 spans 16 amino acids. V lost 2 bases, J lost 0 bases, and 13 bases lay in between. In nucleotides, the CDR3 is TGTGCCAGCAGTTACCAAGGAGGAATCATGAACACTGAAGCTTTCTTT. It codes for CASSYQGGIMNTEAFF.

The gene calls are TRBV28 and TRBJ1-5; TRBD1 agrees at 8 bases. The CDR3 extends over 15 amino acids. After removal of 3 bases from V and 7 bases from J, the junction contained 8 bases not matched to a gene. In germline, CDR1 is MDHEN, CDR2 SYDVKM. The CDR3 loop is CASSFGRGRGQPQHF. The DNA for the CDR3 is TGTGCCAGCAGTTTTGGCAGGGGGCGCGGACAGCCCCAGCATTTT.

The CDR3 coding sequence is TGCAGCGTTGAAGTTTCAAAGCCCCTTAGAAATGAGCAGTTCTTC. It yields the protein CSVEVSKPLRNEQFF. The V call is TRBV29-1, the J call TRBJ2-1; D is uncertain. Trimming took off 1 base at V and 7 bases at J, with 17 bases between the two ends. CDR1 and CDR2 from the germline V gene are SQVTM and ANQGSEA. There are 15 residues in the CDR3.

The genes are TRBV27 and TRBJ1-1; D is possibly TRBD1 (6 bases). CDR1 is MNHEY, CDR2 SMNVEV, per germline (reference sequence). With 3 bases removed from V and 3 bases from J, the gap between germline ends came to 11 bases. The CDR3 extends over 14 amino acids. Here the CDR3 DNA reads TGTGCCAGCAGTTTCAGGGGCGCACACACTGAAGCTTTCTTT. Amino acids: CASSFRGAHTEAFF.

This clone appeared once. The CDR3 protein is CASSQADRGQANYGYTF. Here the CDR3 DNA reads TGCGCCAGCAGCCAGGCGGACAGGGGGCAGGCTAACTATGGCTACACCTTC. V usage is TRBV4-1 and J usage is TRBJ1-2; 11 bases match TRBD1. Germline-derived CDR1 and CDR2 are MGHRA and YSYEKL. The length of the CDR3 is 17 residues. Trimming cost V 3 bases and J 0 bases; bases outside gene matches: 6.

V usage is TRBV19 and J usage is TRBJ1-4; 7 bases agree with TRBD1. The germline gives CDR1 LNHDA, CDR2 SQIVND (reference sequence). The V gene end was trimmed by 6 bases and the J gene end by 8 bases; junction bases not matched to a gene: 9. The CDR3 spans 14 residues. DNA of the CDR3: TGTGCCAGTAGCCGACAGGGATGGAGAGAAAAACTGTTTTTT. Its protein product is CASSRQGWREKLFF.

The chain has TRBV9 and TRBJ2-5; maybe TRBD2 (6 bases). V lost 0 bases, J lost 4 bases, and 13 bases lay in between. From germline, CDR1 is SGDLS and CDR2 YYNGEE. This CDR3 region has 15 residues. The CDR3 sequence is CASSVAGREVETQYF. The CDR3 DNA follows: TGTGCCAGCAGCGTAGCCGGCAGGGAGGTAGAGACCCAGTACTTC.

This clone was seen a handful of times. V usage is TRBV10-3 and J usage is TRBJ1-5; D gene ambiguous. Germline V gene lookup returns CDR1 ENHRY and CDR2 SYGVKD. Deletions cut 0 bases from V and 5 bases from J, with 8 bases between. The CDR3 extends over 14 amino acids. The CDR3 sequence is CAISESTPDQPQHF. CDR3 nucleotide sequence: TGTGCCATCAGTGAGTCGACACCAGATCAGCCCCAGCATTTT.

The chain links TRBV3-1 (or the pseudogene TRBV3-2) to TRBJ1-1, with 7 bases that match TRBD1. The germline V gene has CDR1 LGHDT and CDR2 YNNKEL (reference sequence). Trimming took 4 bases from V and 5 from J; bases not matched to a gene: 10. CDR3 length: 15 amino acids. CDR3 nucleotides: TGTGCCAGCAGCCGAAAAAACAGGGGAATGACTGAAGCTTTCTTT. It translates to CASSRKNRGMTEAFF.

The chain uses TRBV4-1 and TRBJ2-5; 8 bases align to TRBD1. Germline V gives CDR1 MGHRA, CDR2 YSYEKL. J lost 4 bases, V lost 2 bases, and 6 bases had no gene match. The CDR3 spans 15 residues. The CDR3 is CASSQLDRGGETQYF. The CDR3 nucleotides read TGCGCCAGCAGCCAACTAGACAGGGGTGGAGAGACCCAGTACTTC.

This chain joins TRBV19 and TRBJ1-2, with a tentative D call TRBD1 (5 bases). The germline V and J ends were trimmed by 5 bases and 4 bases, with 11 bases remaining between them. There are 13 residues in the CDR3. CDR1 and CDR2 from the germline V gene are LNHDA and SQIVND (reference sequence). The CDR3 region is CASSPDRTYGYTF. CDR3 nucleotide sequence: TGTGCCAGTAGTCCAGACAGAACCTATGGCTACACCTTC.

The CDR3 here is CASRGFNYGYTF. The CDR3 bases are TGTGCCAGCAGGGGCTTTAACTATGGCTACACCTTC. The J gene is TRBJ1-2, the V gene TRBV6-5, with D uncertain. This CDR3 region has 12 residues. The V end was cut by 6 bases, the J end by 1 base, with 6 bases between. Germline loops: CDR1 MNHEY, CDR2 SVGAGI.

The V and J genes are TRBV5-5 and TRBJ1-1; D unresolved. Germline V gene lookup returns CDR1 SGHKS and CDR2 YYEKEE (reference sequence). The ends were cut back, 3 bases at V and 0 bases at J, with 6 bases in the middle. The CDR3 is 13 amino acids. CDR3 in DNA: TGTGCCAGCAGCTCAGGCTTGAACACTGAAGCTTTCTTT. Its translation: CASSSGLNTEAFF.

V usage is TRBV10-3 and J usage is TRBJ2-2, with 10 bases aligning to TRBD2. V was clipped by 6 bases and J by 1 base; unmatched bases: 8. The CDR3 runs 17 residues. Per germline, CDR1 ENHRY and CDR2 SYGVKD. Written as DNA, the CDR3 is TGTGCCATCAGGGTTCTAGCGGGAGCGGGGAACACCGGGGAGCTGTTTTTT. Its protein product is CAIRVLAGAGNTGELFF.